The present TCR beta chain was sequenced within a study of cytomegalovirus exposure and HLA in healthy donors. At the level of the study: Around 180 million T cells yielded over 90 million unique TCR beta sequences in earlier analysis.

The germline V and J ends were trimmed by 5 bases and 5 bases, with 13 bases remaining between them. The CDR3 contains 15 residues. Germline values: CDR1 SGHVS, CDR2 FNYEAQ. Whole-study findings and limits: Most TCR sequences showed up rarely, but some public TCRs showed up in many donors. Prior analysis indicated that the majority of TCR beta V segments exhibited productivity approximately 87% or approximately 30% of the time.

Primers: 60 Vbeta forward and 13 Jbeta reverse. Sequenced by immunoSEQ multiplex PCR; TCRdb stores in-frame clones only, minus some. The table lists approximately 160,000 clones, less than 90% of them singletons. Remarks on this clone: Its cognate antigen is unknown.

The sample taken for sequencing was PBMCs. This receptor was identified in a woman aged 45-65 years in good health and CMV-seropositive. V and J are TRBV7-6 and TRBJ1-6; D may be TRBD1 (5 bases). CDR3 residues: CASSLRGSHNSPLHF. CDR3 sequence (DNA): TGTGCCAGCAGCCTCCGGGGGTCGCATAATTCACCCCTCCACTTT. Using reference TRBV7-6 and TRBJ1-6 for the parts outside the CDR3, the full variable domain is GAGVSQSPRYKVTKRGQDVALRCDPISGHVSLYWYRQALGQGPEFLTYFNYEAQQDKSGLPNDRFSAERPEGSISTLTIQRTEQRDSAMYRCASSLRGSHNSPLHFGNGTRLTVT.